This T cell receptor (beta chain) was obtained from a study of T cells after yellow fever vaccination. Findings of the study overall: Clonotypes found in both CD4 and CD8 compartments made up a small share.

Many counts were recorded for this clonotype. Its antigen is currently unknown. J lost 3 bases, V lost 6 bases, and 10 bases had no gene match. The germline V gene encodes CDR1 DFQATT and CDR2 SNEGSKA (reference sequence). This CDR3 contains 16 residues. One entry per CDR3 protein, called by TCRdb with MiXCR from the 5' RACE reads. The sample yields hundreds of thousands of distinct CDR3 sequences, about 6.2% seen once. The chain links TRBV20-1 to TRBJ1-6, with 8 bases that match TRBD1. The sample here was PBMCs, taken 5 days after the yellow fever booster vaccination. This clonotype was sampled from a man younger than 45 who received the YFV17D yellow fever vaccine. The CDR3 reads CSATRAGGDYNSPLHF. The DNA of the CDR3 is TGCAGTGCAACTCGCGCAGGGGGCGACTATAATTCACCCCTCCACTTT.